Sequencing of this TCR beta chain was carried out in a study of blood T cell repertoires in COVID-19. Across the whole study: From T cells, B-cell-depleted T cells, or PBMCs came the material, which was cDNA or gDNA.

Measured with immunoSEQ multiplex PCR; TCRdb has only the in-frame clones, and not every one. This table has approximately 170,000 clones, around 80% appearing once. What was sequenced was peripheral blood. The receptor was derived from a woman aged 80 or older with acute or convalescent COVID-19.

The CDR3 DNA follows: TGCGCCAGCAGCCAAATGGACAGTTCCTACAATGAGCAGTTCTTC. It translates to CASSQMDSSYNEQFF. This chain links TRBV4-1 with TRBJ2-1, with TRBD1 as a possible D gene (6 bases). The V gene's germline CDR1 is MGHRA and CDR2 YSYEKL. CDR3 length: 15 residues. The ends were cut back, 2 bases at V and 1 base at J, with 9 bases in the middle.